Many counts were recorded for the clone carrying this T cell receptor beta chain. Its antigen is undetermined. This entry comes from a study of Graves' ophthalmopathy and Graves' hyperthyroidism. This CDR3 comprises 14 residues. V lost 3 bases to trimming and J lost 5 bases, with 13 bases between them. Notes on the study in general: Ophthalmopathy versus stable hyperthyroidism: 13-signature model gave around 90% sensitivity, 75% to 83% specificity.

The study amplified TCR beta CDR3 regions using RNA transcripts. HTBI primers were used in a first-round RT-PCR, which preceded a second-round multiplex PCR. TCRdb reanalysed the multiplex PCR reads using MiXCR and keeps one entry per CDR3 protein. This sample yields around 600,000 distinct CDR3 sequences, of which approximately 39% are seen a single time; more than 2.5% belongs to the top ten. The rearrangement uses TRBV12-3 or TRBV12-4 and TRBJ1-1; no firm D call. Sequencing was carried out using peripheral blood. The clonotype was recovered from an adult man with Graves' ophthalmopathy. Here the CDR3 reads CASSFNRRRTEAFF. The CDR3 region has the DNA TGTGCCAGCAGTTTCAATCGGAGGAGGACTGAAGCTTTCTTT.